Here is one T cell receptor (beta chain) with its context. The antigen is unknown. This entry belongs to a study of vaccination and CD4 T cells after COVID-19. Study in general: The cells in question were stimulated using overlapping spike peptides derived from SARS-CoV-2, HCoV-NL63, HCoV-OC43 and HCoV-229E.

Broader study findings: Only relatively few convalescent patients were studied, and early post-infection timepoints were not analyzed. The great majority, 304 of 307 vaccine-specific clones, proved spike mono-reactive in convalescent patients.

Cultured CD4+ T-cell DNA underwent Oncomine TCR Beta short-read sequencing. Once CD4+ T cells had been cultured, genomic DNA was extracted from them. Each CDR3 protein gets one entry after TCRdb re-called the PCR reads with MiXCR. The sample contains about 11,000 distinct CDR3 sequences, approximately 62% of which appear only once. Stated treatment: approximately nine-day PBMC culture with coronavirus spike peptide pools or control peptides (ViraFEST assay). Germline V gene data show CDR1 as MNHNS and CDR2 as SASEGT. The CDR3 consists of 16 residues. V lost 6 bases, J lost 4 bases, and 12 bases stayed unmatched.

Sequenced input: CD4+ T cells from blood, cultured in vitro. This receptor was identified in a human donor who had recovered from COVID-19. The chain recombines TRBV6-1 with TRBJ2-5; 9 bases line up with TRBD2. In DNA, the CDR3 is TGTGCCAGCAGGACAGCGGGGGGCAGATTTAGAGAGACCCAGTACTTC. As protein: CASRTAGGRFRETQYF.